Sequencing of this T cell receptor beta chain was carried out in a study of monozygotic twins with inflammatory bowel disease. Notes on the study in general: Varying immunosuppressive regimens may have increased patient repertoire variability.

For each CDR3 protein, TCRdb gives one entry from its re-call of the 5' RACE reads, without DNA. The data show just over 300,000 distinct CDR3 sequences, and the top ten clones hold about 5%. A note on this clonotype: Its antigen remains unknown.

CDR3 length equals 13 residues. Germline CDR1 reads SGHTA; CDR2 reads FQGNSA. The J gene is TRBJ1-2, the V gene TRBV7-2; the D call from TCRdb, TRBD1, cannot be confirmed without DNA. This clonotype was sampled from a human donor with ulcerative colitis or Crohn's disease, or a healthy co-twin of an affected twin (not recorded which). The sequencing input was blood. CDR3 amino acids: CASSLNRGDGYTF.